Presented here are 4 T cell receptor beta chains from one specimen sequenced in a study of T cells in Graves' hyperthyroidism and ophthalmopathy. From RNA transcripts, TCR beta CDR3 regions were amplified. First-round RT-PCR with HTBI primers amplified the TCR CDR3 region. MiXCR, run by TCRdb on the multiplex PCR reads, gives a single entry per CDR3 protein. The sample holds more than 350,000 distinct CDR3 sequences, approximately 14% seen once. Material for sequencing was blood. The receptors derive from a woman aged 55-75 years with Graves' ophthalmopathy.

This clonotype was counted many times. CDR3 region: CACSVGTSVNEQFF. Here the CDR3 DNA reads TGTGCCTGTTCCGTCGGGACTAGCGTCAATGAGCAGTTCTTC. The rearrangement links TRBV30 to TRBJ2-1; 10 nucleotides agree with TRBD2. The J segment lost 6 bases and the V segment lost 6 bases, leaving 8 bases of the junction unmatched. The germline V gene has CDR1 GTSNPN and CDR2 SVGIG (reference sequence). CDR3 size: 14 residues.

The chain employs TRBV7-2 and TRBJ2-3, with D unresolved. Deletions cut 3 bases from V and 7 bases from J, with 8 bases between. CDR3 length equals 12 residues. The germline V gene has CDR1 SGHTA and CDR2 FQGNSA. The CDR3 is CASSFPRYTQYF. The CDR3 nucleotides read TGTGCCAGCAGCTTCCCGCGCTATACGCAGTATTTT.

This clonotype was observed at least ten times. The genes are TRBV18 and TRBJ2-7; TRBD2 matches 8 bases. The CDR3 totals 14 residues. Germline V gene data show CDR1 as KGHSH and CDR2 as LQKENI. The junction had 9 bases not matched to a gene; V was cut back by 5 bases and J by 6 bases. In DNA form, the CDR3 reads TGTGCCAGCTCAGCGACTAGCGCGACAATCGAGCAGTACTTC. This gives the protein CASSATSATIEQYF.

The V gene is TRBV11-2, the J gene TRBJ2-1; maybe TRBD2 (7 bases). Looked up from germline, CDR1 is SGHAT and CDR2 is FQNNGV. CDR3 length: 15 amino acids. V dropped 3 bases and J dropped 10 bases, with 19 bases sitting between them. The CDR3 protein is CASSLQAGAYEEQFF. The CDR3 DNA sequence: TGTGCCAGCAGCTTGCAGGCGGGGGCCTACGAGGAGCAGTTCTTC.